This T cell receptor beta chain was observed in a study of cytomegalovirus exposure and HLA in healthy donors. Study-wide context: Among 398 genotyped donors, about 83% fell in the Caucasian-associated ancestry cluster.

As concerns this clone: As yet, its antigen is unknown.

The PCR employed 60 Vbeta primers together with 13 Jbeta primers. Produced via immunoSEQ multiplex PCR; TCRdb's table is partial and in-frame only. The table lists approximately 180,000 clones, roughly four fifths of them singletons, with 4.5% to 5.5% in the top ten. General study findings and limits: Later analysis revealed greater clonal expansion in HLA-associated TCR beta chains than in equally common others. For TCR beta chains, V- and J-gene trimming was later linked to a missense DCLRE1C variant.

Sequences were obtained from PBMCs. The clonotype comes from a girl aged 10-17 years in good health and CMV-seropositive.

The CDR3 bases are TGTGCCAGCAGCACCACTCTTTCCTACGAGCAGTACTTC. It specifies CASSTTLSYEQYF. This sequence joins TRBV7-2 and TRBJ2-7, with D unclear. The CDR3 contains 13 residues. V lost 5 bases and J 1 base, leaving 9 bases between the germline ends. Germline V gene lookup returns CDR1 SGHTA and CDR2 FQGNSA.